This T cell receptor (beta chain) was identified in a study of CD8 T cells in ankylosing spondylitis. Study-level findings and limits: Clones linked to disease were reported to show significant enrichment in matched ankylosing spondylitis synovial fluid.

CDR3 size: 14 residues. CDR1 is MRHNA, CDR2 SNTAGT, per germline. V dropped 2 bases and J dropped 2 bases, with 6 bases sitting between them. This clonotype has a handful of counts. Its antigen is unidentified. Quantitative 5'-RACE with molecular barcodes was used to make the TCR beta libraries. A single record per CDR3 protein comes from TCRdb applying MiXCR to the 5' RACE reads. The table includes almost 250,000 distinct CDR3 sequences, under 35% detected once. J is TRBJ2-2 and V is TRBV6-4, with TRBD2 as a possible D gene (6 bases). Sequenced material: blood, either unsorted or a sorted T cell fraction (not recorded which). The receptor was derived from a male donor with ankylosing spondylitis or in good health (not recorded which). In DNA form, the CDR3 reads TGTGCCAGCAGTGACGGGACTAACACCGGGGAGCTGTTTTTT. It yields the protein CASSDGTNTGELFF.